This TCR beta chain is from a study of human T cells and chemical hapten exposure. This CDR3 is built from 13 residues. V shed 4 bases and J shed 1 base, with 7 bases lying between them. Germline CDR1 is MNHNY and CDR2 is SVGAGI (reference sequence). The time point was: patch test 1, 2 weeks after DPC sensitization. Treatment given: therapeutic diphenylcyclopropenone sensitization with weekly scalp DPC. Sequencing started from total RNA isolated from unfractionated whole blood. One entry per CDR3 protein results from TCRdb running MiXCR on the RACE reads. The data show over 45,000 distinct CDR3 sequences, 7% to 10% seen once. This clonotype was seen a few times.

The rearrangement links TRBV6-6 to TRBJ1-1, with D uncertain. The TCR sequence derives from a woman between 40 and 50 years old with alopecia areata. Some clones in this sample may be carry-over from other donors' samples. The sequencing used whole blood, collected in connection with sensitization to the hapten diphenylcyclopropenone (DPC). The CDR3 is CASSLVENTEAFF. CDR3 nucleotide sequence: TGTGCCAGCAGTTTAGTCGAGAACACTGAAGCTTTCTTT.